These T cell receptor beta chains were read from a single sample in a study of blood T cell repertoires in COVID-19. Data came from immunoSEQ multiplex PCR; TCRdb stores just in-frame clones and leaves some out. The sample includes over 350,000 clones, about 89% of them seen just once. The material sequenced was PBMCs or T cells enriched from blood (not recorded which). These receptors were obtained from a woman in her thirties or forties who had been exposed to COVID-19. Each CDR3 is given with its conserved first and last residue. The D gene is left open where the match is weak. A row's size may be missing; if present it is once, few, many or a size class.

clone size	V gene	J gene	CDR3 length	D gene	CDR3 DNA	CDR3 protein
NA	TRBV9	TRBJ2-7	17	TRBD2	TGTGCCAGCAGCGTAGATCGGGGGGGCTCCGAGTCCTACGAGCAGTACTTC	CASSVDRGGSESYEQYF
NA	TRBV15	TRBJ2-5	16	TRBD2	TGTGCCACCAGCAGAGGGGCACTAGCGGGGACAGAGACCCAGTACTTC	CATSRGALAGTETQYF
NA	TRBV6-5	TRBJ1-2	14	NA	TGTGCCAGCACAAAAGTAGGGGGTCTCTATGGCTACACCTTC	CASTKVGGLYGYTF
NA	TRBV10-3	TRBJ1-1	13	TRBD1	TGTGCCATCAGTGTGGGACAGGGTTCTGAAGCTTTCTTT	CAISVGQGSEAFF
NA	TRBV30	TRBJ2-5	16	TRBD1	TGTGCCTGGAGTGTGGGGGTAGGGGGCACAAGGGAGACCCAGTACTTC	CAWSVGVGGTRETQYF
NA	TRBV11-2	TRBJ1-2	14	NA	TGTGCCAGCAGCTTAGAGGGAGGTAACTATGGCTACACCTTC	CASSLEGGNYGYTF
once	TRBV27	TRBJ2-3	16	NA	TGTGCCAGCAGTTTACTCAGGGGCACACACACAGATACGCAGTATTTT	CASSLLRGTHTDTQYF
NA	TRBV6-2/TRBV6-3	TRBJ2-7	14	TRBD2	TGTGCCAGCAGTTACACGCGGGAGAAGGGCGAGCAGTACTTC	CASSYTREKGEQYF
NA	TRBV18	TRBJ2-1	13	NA	TGTGCCAGCTCACCCCAGGGATACAATGAGCAGTTCTTC	CASSPQGYNEQFF
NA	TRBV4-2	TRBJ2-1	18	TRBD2	TGTGCCAGCAGCCAGGAGGGATTAGGACTAGCGGGAGTCGGGGAGCAGTTCTTC	CASSQEGLGLAGVGEQFF
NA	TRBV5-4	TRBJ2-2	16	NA	TGTGCCAGCAGTTTCGGGGGACTCTCTAACACCGGGGAGCTGTTTTTT	CASSFGGLSNTGELFF
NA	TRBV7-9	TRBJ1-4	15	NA	TGTGCCAGCAGTAATACCAGGGGCCTCCCTGAAAAACTGTTTTTT	CASSNTRGLPEKLFF
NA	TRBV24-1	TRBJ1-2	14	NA	TGTGCCACCAGTGATTCCGACAGTTACTATGGCTACACCTTC	CATSDSDSYYGYTF
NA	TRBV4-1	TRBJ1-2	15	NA	TGCGCCAGCAGCCTCCTCACGGGGGGCTCTGGTGGCTACACCTTC	CASSLLTGGSGGYTF
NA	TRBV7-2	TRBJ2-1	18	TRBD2	TGTGCCAGCAGCTTAGTGGGTTTTCTAGCGGGTTCCTACAATGAGCAGTTCTTC	CASSLVGFLAGSYNEQFF
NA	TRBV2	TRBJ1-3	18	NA	TGTGCCAGCAGTATCTCTCGGGACTTCCTGAGCTCTGGAAACACCATATATTTT	CASSISRDFLSSGNTIYF
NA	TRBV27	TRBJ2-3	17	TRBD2	TGTGCCAGCAGTTCCCATAGAACTAGCGGGGAGAGAGATACGCAGTATTTT	CASSSHRTSGERDTQYF
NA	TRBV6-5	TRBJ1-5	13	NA	TGTGCCAGCCGCAGGGGCCGCAATCAGCCCCAGCATTTT	CASRRGRNQPQHF
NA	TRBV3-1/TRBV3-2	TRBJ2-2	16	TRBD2	TGTGCCAGCAGCCCCCGGACTAGCGGCAACACCGGGGAGCTGTTTTTT	CASSPRTSGNTGELFF
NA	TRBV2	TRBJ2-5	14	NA	TGTGCCAGCACATCAGGGCTGGGACAAGAGACCCAGTACTTC	CASTSGLGQETQYF
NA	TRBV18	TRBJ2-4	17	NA	TGTGCCAGCTCACCACCTTCAATAGAGGGCCCCGAAAACATTCAGTACTTC	CASSPPSIEGPENIQYF
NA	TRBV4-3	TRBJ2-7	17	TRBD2	TGCGCCAGCAGCCAAGATTTGGCTAGCGGGAGGGCCTACGAGCAGTACTTC	CASSQDLASGRAYEQYF
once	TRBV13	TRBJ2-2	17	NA	TGTGCCAGCAGCTCCGCACCCGGGTTGTCTGGCACCGGGGAGCTGTTTTTT	CASSSAPGLSGTGELFF
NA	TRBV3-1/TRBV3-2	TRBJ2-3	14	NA	TGTGCCAGCAGCTCCCGGAATGCGGGAGATACGCAGTATTTT	CASSSRNAGDTQYF
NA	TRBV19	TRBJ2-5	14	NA	TGTGCCAGTAGTATCTATAGCGGCGTAGAGACCCAGTACTTC	CASSIYSGVETQYF
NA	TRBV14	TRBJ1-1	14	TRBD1	TGTGCCAGCAGCCAACCGGACAGGGACACTGAAGCTTTCTTT	CASSQPDRDTEAFF
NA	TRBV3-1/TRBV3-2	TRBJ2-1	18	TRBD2	TGTGCCAGCAGCCAAACGGGTGCAGCGGGAGGAGAGGTCAGTGAGCAGTTCTTC	CASSQTGAAGGEVSEQFF
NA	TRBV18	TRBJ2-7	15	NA	TGTGCCAGCTCGTTATCCTCCGAGCCGACCTACGAGCAGTACTTC	CASSLSSEPTYEQYF
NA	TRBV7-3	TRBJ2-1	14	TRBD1	TGTGCCAGCAGCTTGATCGGACAGGGCGGGGAGCAGTTCTTC	CASSLIGQGGEQFF
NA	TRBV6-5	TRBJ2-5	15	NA	TGTGCCAGCAAAAGATCTAGCCTCGCACAAGAGACCCAGTACTTC	CASKRSSLAQETQYF
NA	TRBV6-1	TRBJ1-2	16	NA	TGTGCCAGCAGTGAAGCGCGAGGAGGATTTACCTATGGCTACACCTTC	CASSEARGGFTYGYTF
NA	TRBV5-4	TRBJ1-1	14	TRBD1	TGTGCCAGCAGCTGGGACAGTTTGAACACTGAAGCTTTCTTT	CASSWDSLNTEAFF
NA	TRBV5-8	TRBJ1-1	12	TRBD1	TGTGCCAGCCACAGGGGGAACACTGAAGCTTTCTTT	CASHRGNTEAFF
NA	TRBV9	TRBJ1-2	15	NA	TGTGCCAGCAGCGTAGAGGCAGGATACAACTATGGCTACACCTTC	CASSVEAGYNYGYTF
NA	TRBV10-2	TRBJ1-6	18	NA	TGCGCCAGCAGTCAGCGGGGGGCTTCAGCCCGGAATAATTCACCCCTCCACTTT	CASSQRGASARNNSPLHF
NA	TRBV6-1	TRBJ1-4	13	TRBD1	TGTGCCAGCAGTGACGACAGGGGTGAAAAACTGTTTTTT	CASSDDRGEKLFF
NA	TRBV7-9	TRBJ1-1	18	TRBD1	TGTGCCAGCAGCTTAGCTAACAGGGGGCGAAAATGGGACACTGAAGCTTTCTTT	CASSLANRGRKWDTEAFF
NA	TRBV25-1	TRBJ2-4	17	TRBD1	TGTGCCAGCAGTGAATCCGGGACAGGGGGTACCAAAAACATTCAGTACTTC	CASSESGTGGTKNIQYF
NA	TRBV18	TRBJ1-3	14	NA	TGTGCCAGCTCCCTAACAGGTGATGGGGACACCATATATTTT	CASSLTGDGDTIYF
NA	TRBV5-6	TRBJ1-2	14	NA	TGTGCCAGCAGCTTACAGGGTTCGAGGGATGGCTACACCTTC	CASSLQGSRDGYTF
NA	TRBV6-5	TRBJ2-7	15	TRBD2	TGTGCCAGCAGAATTCGACTAGCGGGGTTCGACGAGCAGTACTTC	CASRIRLAGFDEQYF
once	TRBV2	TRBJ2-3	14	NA	TGTGCCAGCAAGAGAAGCGGGAGCACAGATACGCAGTATTTT	CASKRSGSTDTQYF
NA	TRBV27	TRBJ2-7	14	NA	TGTGCCAGCAGTATAGAGGGGACAAACTACGAGCAGTACTTC	CASSIEGTNYEQYF
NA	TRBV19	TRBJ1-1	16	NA	TGTGCCAGTAGTAGGCGGAGGGGATCGGGGAACACTGAAGCTTTCTTT	CASSRRRGSGNTEAFF
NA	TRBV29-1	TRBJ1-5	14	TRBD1	TGCAGCGTGGCGGACAGGGGGGGCAATCAGCCCCAGCATTTT	CSVADRGGNQPQHF
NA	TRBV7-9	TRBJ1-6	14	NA	TGTGCCAGCAGCTTAGGACAGTTGAATTCACCCCTCCACTTT	CASSLGQLNSPLHF
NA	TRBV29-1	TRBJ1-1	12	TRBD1	TGCAGCGTTGGGGACAGGGGGCTAGGAGCTTTCTTT	CSVGDRGLGAFF
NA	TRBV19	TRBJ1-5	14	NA	TGTGCCAGTAGTATAAACACGTTTGATCAGCCCCAGCATTTT	CASSINTFDQPQHF
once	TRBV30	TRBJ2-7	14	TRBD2	TGTGCCTGGCGACTAGCGGGGGGCTCCTACGAGCAGTACTTC	CAWRLAGGSYEQYF